The next 4 T cell receptor beta chains were all read from a single sample in a study of blood T cell repertoires in COVID-19. TCRdb's table, derived via immunoSEQ multiplex PCR, lists solely in-frame clones and lacks some. The sample has tens of thousands of clones, under 85% seen once; the top ten hold 6.5% to 8.5%. Material for sequencing was peripheral blood. Receptors originate from a man in his fifties or sixties with active COVID-19.

V gene TRBV29-1 combines with J gene TRBJ2-7, with 12 bases matching TRBD1. The germline gives CDR1 SQVTM, CDR2 ANQGSEA. This CDR3 contains 13 residues. V lost 7 bases and J lost 7; bases outside the gene matches: 8. CDR3 sequence (DNA): TGCAGCGGCGGGGGGACAGGGGGCGCAGAGCAGTACTTC. Encoded protein: CSGGGTGGAEQYF.

This clone was recorded a few times. The V gene is TRBV7-9, the J gene TRBJ2-1; 11 bases agree with TRBD2. V trimming: 5 bases; J trimming: 10 bases; junction bases outside the gene matches: 7. CDR3 size: 14 residues. CDR1 is SEHNR and CDR2 is FQNEAQ in the germline V gene (reference sequence). CDR3: CASSMELAGAEQFF. CDR3 in DNA: TGTGCCAGCAGCATGGAACTAGCGGGGGCCGAGCAGTTCTTC.

In its sample, this clone was seen a few times. The V call is TRBV19, the J call TRBJ1-1; D call uncertain. Germline V gives CDR1 LNHDA, CDR2 SQIVND (reference sequence). The CDR3 has 12 residues. The V end was cut by 4 bases, the J end by 4 bases, with 7 bases between. CDR3 in DNA: TGTGCCAGTAGTAACAGATTCACTGAAGCTTTCTTT. This encodes CASSNRFTEAFF. The entire variable domain, with the rest obtained from reference TRBV19 and TRBJ1-1, is as follows: DGGITQSPKYLFRKEGQNVTLSCEQNLNHDAMYWYRQDPGQGLRLIYYSQIVNDFQKGDIAEGYSVSREKKESFPLTVTSAQKNPTAFYLCASSNRFTEAFFGQGTRLTVV.

The chain carries TRBV24-1 and TRBJ2-1; TRBD2 matches 14 bases. V lost 4 bases to trimming and J lost 10 bases; unmatched junction nucleotides: 5. Germline values: CDR1 KGHDR, CDR2 SFDVKD. The CDR3 has 15 residues. The chain's CDR3 is CATSERTSGRHEQFF. The CDR3 nucleotides are TGTGCCACCAGTGAGAGGACTAGCGGGAGGCACGAGCAGTTCTTC.